This TCR beta chain is drawn from a study of cytomegalovirus exposure and HLA in healthy donors. Overall study context: The study placed less than 90% of its approximately 400 genotyped donors in the Caucasian-associated ancestry cluster. Overall study findings and caveats: Across all donors, roughly uniform sequencing depth was an assumption of the presence/absence analyses. The productive fraction for most TCR beta V segments was about 87% or about 30% in an earlier analysis.

Amplification used 60 Vbeta primers and 13 Jbeta primers. The protocol was immunoSEQ multiplex PCR, while the TCRdb copy is restricted to in-frame clones and leaves out a portion. In the table there are 150,000 to 200,000 clones, roughly 80% of which are singletons. Comments on this clone: Its cognate antigen is unknown.

The V and J ends lost 4 bases and 5 bases, in that order; junction bases with no gene match: 6. CDR3 length: 14 amino acids. Germline V gene sequence: CDR1 SGHAT, CDR2 FQNNGV. V gene TRBV11-2 combines with J gene TRBJ1-1; 8 bases align to TRBD1. The sample was PBMCs. This clonotype was obtained from a boy aged 2 to 9 in good health and CMV-seronegative. The CDR3 DNA sequence: TGTGCCAGCAGCTCCGGACAGGGAGGGACTGAAGCTTTCTTT. It yields the protein CASSSGQGGTEAFF.